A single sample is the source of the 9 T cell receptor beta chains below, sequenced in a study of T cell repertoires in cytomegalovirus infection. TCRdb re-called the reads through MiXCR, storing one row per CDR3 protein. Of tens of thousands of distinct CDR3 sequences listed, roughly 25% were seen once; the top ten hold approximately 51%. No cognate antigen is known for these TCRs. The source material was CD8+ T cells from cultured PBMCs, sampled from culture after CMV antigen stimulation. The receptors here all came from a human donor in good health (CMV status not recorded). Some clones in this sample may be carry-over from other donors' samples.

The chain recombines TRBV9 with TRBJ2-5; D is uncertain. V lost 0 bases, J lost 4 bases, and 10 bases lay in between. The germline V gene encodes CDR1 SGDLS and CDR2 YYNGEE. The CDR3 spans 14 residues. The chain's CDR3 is CASSVDFPGETQYF. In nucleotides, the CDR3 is TGTGCCAGCAGCGTAGACTTCCCGGGAGAGACCCAGTACTTC.

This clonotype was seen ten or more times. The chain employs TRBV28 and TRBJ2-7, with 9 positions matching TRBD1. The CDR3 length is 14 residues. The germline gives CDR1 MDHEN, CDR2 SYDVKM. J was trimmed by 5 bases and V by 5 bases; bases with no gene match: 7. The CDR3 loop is CASSILGTGNEQYF. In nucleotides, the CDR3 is TGTGCCAGCAGTATACTCGGGACAGGGAACGAGCAGTACTTC.

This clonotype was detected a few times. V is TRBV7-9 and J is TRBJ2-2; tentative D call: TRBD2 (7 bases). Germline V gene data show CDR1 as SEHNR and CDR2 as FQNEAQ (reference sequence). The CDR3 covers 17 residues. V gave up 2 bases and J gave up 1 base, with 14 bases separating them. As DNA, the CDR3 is TGTGCCAGCAGCTTAAGGGGGGGAATCCAGAACACCGGGGAGCTGTTTTTT. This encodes CASSLRGGIQNTGELFF.

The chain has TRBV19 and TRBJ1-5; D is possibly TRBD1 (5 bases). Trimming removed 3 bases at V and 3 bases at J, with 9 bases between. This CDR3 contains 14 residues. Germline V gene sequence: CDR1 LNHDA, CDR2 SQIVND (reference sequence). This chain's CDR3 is CASSIRQSNQPQHF. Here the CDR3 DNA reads TGTGCCAGTAGTATCCGACAGTCCAATCAGCCCCAGCATTTT.

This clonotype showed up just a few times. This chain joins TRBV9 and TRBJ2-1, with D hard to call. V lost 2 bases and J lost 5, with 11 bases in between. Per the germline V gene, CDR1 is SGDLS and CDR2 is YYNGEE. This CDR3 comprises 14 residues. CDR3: CASSVGSGDNEQFF. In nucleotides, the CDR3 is TGTGCCAGCAGCGTGGGAAGTGGTGACAATGAGCAGTTCTTC.

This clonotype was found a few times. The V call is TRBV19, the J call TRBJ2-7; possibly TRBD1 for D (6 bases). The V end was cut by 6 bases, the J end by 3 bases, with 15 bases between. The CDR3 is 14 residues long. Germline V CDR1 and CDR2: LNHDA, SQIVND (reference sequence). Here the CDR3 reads CASSPDRKDYEQYF. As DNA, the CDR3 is TGTGCCAGTAGCCCTGACAGGAAAGACTACGAGCAGTACTTC.

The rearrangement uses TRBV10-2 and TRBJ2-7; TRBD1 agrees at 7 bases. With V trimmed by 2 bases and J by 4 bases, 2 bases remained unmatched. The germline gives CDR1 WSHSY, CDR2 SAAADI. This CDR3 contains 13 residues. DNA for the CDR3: TGCGCCAGCAGTGAGGGGACAGAGTACGAGCAGTACTTC. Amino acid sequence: CASSEGTEYEQYF.

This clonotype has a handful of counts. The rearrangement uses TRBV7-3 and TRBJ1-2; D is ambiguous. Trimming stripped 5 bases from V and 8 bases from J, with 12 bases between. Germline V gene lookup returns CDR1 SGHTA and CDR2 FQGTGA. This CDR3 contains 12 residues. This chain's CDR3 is CASSQQSSGYTF. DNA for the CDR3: TGTGCCAGCAGCCAACAATCTAGCGGCTACACCTTC. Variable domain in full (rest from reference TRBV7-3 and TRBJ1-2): GAGVSQTPSNKVTEKGKYVELRCDPISGHTALYWYRQSLGQGPEFLIYFQGTGAADDSGLPNDRFFAVRPEGSVSTLKIQRTERGDSAVYLCASSQQSSGYTFGSGTRLTVV.

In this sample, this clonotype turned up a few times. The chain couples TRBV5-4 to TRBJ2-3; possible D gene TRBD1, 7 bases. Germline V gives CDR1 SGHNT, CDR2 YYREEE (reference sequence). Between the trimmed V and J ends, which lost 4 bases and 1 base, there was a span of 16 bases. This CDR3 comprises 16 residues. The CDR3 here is CASSPPGGTGTDTQYF. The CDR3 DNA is TGTGCCAGCAGCCCCCCGGGCGGGACAGGCACAGATACGCAGTATTTT.